This paragraph reports one T cell receptor (beta chain). This sample was taken from a study of blood T cells in healthy people across ages. From germline, CDR1 is SGHTA and CDR2 FQGNSA. V was trimmed by 7 bases and J by 6 bases, leaving 18 bases between them. The CDR3 consists of 14 residues. A second PCR, run for about 6 to 11 cycles, used a sample-barcoded 5' primer plus a J-beta primer mix. TCRdb recomputed calls from the 5' RACE reads with MiXCR, one row per CDR3 protein. Found here are about 1,500,000 distinct CDR3 sequences, about 30% of them singletons; the top ten hold 7% to 9%. Sequencing was carried out using blood. This chain links TRBV7-2 with TRBJ1-1, with D unclear. This clonotype was obtained from a woman aged 25 to 45 in good health. Written as DNA, the CDR3 is TGTGCCAGCACCCTAGCTGGGTTAGGCGCTGAAGCTTTCTTT. Its protein product is CASTLAGLGAEAFF.